This TCR beta chain comes out of a study of T cells in Graves' hyperthyroidism and ophthalmopathy. This clonotype was recorded at least ten times. Germline V gene sequence: CDR1 SGHRS, CDR2 YFSETQ. CDR3 length: 16 amino acids. Losses at the gene ends were 4 bases for V and 6 bases for J; bases not matched to a gene: 14. The CDR3 regions of TCR beta were amplified from RNA transcripts. First-round RT-PCR targeting the TCR CDR3 was performed with the HTBI primer set. TCRdb called the multiplex PCR reads again in MiXCR, with one record for every CDR3 protein. The sample lists 250,000 to 300,000 distinct CDR3 sequences, approximately 17% seen once, with around 57% in the top ten. A Clinical Activity Score of at least 3, a NOSPECS grade of at least 4 and a duration under 3 months were recorded in the ophthalmopathy patients. A patient was excluded if there was uncontrolled infection, other autoimmune disease, pregnancy or lactation.

Material for sequencing was blood. The TCR originated in a woman aged 60-75 years with Graves' ophthalmopathy. This chain connects TRBV5-1 to TRBJ1-1, with 8 positions matching TRBD1. The CDR3 is CASSREPRGLNAEAFF. The CDR3 DNA follows: TGCGCCAGCAGCCGAGAGCCCAGGGGGCTCAACGCTGAAGCTTTCTTT. Full variable domain (remainder filled in from reference TRBV5-1 and TRBJ1-1): KAGVTQTPRYLIKTRGQQVTLSCSPISGHRSVSWYQQTPGQGLQFLFEYFSETQRNKGNFPGRFSGRQFSNSRSEMNVSTLELGDSALYLCASSREPRGLNAEAFFGQGTRLTVV.